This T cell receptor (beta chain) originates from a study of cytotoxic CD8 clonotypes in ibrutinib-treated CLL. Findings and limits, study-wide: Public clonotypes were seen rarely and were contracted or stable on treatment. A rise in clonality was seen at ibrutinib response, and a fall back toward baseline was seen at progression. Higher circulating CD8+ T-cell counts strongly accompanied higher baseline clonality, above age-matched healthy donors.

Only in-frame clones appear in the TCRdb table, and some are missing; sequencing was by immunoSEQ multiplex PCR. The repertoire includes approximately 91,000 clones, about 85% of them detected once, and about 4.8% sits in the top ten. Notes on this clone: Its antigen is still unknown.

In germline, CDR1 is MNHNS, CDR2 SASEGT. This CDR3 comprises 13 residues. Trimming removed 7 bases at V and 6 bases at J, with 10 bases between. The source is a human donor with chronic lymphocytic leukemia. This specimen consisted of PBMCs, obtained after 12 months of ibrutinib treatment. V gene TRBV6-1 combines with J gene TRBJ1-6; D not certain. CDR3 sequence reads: CASTLDPNSPLHF. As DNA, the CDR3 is TGTGCCAGCACCCTGGACCCTAATTCACCCCTCCACTTT.